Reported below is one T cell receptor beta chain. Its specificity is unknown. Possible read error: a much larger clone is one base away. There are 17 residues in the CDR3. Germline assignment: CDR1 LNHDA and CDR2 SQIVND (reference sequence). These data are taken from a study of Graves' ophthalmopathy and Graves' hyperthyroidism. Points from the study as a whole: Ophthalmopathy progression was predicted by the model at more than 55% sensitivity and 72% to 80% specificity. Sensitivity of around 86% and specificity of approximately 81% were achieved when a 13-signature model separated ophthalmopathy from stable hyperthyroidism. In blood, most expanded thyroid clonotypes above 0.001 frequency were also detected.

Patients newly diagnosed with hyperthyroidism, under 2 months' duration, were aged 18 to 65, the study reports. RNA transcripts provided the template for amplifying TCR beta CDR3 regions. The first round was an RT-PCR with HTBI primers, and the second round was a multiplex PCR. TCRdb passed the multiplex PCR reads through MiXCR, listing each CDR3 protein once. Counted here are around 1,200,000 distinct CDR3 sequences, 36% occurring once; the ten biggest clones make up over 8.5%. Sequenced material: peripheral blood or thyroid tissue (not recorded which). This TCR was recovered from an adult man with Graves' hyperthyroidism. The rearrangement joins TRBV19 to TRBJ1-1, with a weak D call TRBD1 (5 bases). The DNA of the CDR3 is TGTGCCAGTGGTATTCCTCCCCCGACAGTCAAGAACACTGAAGCTTTCTTT. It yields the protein CASGIPPPTVKNTEAFF. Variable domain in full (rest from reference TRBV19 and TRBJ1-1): DGGITQSPKYLFRKEGQNVTLSCEQNLNHDAMYWYRQDPGQGLRLIYYSQIVNDFQKGDIAEGYSVSREKKESFPLTVTSAQKNPTAFYLCASGIPPPTVKNTEAFFGQGTRLTVV.